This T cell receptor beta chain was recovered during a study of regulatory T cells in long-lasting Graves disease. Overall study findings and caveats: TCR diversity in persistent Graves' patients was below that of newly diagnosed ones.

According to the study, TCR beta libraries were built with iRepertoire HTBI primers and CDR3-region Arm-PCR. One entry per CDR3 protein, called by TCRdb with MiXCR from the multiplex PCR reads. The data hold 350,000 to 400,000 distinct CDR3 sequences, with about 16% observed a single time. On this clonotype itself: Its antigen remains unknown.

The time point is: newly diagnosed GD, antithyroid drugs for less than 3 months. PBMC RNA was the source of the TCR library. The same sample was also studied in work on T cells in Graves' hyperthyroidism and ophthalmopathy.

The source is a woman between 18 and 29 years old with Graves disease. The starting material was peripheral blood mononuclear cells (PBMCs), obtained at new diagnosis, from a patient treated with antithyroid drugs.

CDR3 nucleotides: TGTGCTAGTGGTTTGGGGGGGGACCGCCGAGAAGCTTTCTTT. Amino acids: CASGLGGDRREAFF. The chain carries TRBV12-5 and TRBJ1-1; tentatively, D is TRBD1 (5 bases). The V and J ends lost 1 base and 8 bases respectively, with 14 bases between them. Germline CDR1 LGHNT, CDR2 FRNRAP. CDR3 length: 14 residues.